This TCR beta chain was sequenced in a study of cytomegalovirus exposure and HLA in healthy donors. About the research overall: Later analysis reported that the 130 or so validation repertoires shared the platform of the approximately 670 first-cohort repertoires.

V dropped 1 base and J dropped 5; count of bases not matched to a gene: 7. CDR1 and CDR2 (germline): SGHAT, FQNNGV. This CDR3 has 17 residues. The roughly 120-subject validation cohort, separate from the approximately 660-subject first cohort, included the donors. Concerning this clone: Its antigen is unidentified.

General study points: In vitro work confirmed that a few CMV-associated chains recognize CMV antigens. TCR sequences were mostly rare, though some public TCRs occurred in many donors.

Clones were read by immunoSEQ multiplex PCR, and TCRdb kept only the in-frame ones, dropping some. The sample shows 60,000 to 75,000 clones, about 96% of them seen only once. This receptor was obtained from a man aged 18 to 30 in good health and CMV-seronegative. V usage is TRBV11-2 and J usage is TRBJ2-3; 12 bases map to TRBD2. Sequencing used PBMCs. This CDR3 reads CASSLASGRVFRDTQYF. CDR3 sequence (DNA): TGTGCCAGCAGCTTAGCTAGCGGGAGGGTATTCAGAGATACGCAGTATTTT.